Below, one TCR beta chain is given with its context. This entry comes from a study of cytomegalovirus exposure and HLA in healthy donors. The CDR3 has 16 residues. V gave up 6 bases and J gave up 1 base, with 17 bases separating them. Germline V gene data show CDR1 as SGHTA and CDR2 as FQGNSA. The PCR had 60 Vbeta and 13 Jbeta primers. The data were produced by immunoSEQ multiplex PCR, yet TCRdb's version contains in-frame clones alone and is incomplete. The sample yields over 95,000 clones, over 60% seen once. The receptor's source is a man aged 40-49 years in good health and CMV-seropositive. The sample consisted of PBMCs. This rearrangement joins TRBV7-2 to TRBJ2-3; D is possibly TRBD2 (5 bases). CDR3 DNA: TGTGCCAGCAGTTACAAAGGACTTATCGGCACAGATACGCAGTATTTT. Protein product: CASSYKGLIGTDTQYF.